This TCR beta chain was documented in a study of naive and memory T cell subsets. The sample holds many counts of this clonotype. The antigen is not known. CMV status came from CD4+ T cell IFNgamma after overnight CMV lysate stimulation of fresh PBMCs. CD8 T cells were positively selected from what remained after CD4 positive selection. Both TRBC1 and TRBC2 were covered by a beta constant-region primer of two equimolar oligonucleotides. TCRdb re-called the UMI-ligation and nested PCR reads through MiXCR, storing one row per CDR3 protein. The table lists 65,000 to 85,000 distinct CDR3 sequences, around 12% of them singletons, with roughly 0.84% in the top ten. V was shortened by 3 bases and J by 2 bases, with 10 bases between the two germline ends. In germline, CDR1 is DFQATT, CDR2 SNEGSKA (reference sequence). The CDR3 has 13 residues. The study, taken as a whole, reports: TCR abundance followed a power law differing between naive and memory subsets.

The V call is TRBV20-1, the J call TRBJ1-2; D remains unclear. The sequence was obtained from a human donor in good health. The sequenced sample was central memory CD4+ T cells from blood. The CDR3 sequence: CSARGEGNYGYTF. The CDR3, as DNA: TGCAGTGCTAGGGGAGAAGGGAACTATGGCTACACCTTC.